This TCR beta chain derives from a study of technical replicates of blood from a handful of donors. Data came from immunoSEQ multiplex PCR; TCRdb stores just in-frame clones and leaves some out. Of 60,000 to 85,000 clones listed, roughly 90% are singletons. V was cut by 0 bases and J by 7 bases, with 17 bases left in between. In germline, CDR1 is SGHNT, CDR2 YYREEE (reference sequence). The CDR3 has 16 amino acids. This TCR came from a human donor in good health. J is TRBJ1-3 and V is TRBV5-4; D not resolved. Sample: T cells isolated from PBMCs. CDR3 loop: CASSLDKEGAGNTIYF. The CDR3, as DNA: TGTGCCAGCAGCTTGGATAAGGAGGGAGCGGGGAACACCATATATTTT.